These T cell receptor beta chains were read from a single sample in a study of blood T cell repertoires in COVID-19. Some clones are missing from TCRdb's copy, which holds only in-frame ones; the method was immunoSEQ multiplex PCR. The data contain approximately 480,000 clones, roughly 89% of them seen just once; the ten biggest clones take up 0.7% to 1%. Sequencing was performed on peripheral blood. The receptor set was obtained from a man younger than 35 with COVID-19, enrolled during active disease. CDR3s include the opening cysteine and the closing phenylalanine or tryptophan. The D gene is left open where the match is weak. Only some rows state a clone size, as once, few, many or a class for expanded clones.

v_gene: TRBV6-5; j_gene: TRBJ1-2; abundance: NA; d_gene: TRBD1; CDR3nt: TGTGCCAGCAGCACTCGGACAGGCTATGGCTACACCTTC; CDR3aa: CASSTRTGYGYTF
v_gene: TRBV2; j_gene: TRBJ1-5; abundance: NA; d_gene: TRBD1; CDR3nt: TGTGCCAGCAGTGAGAGGGGGCAGGTCAATCAGCCCCAGCATTTT; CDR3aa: CASSERGQVNQPQHF
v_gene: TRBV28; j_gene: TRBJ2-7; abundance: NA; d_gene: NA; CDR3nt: TGTGCCAGCAGTGGGGGCCTAGGGGAGCAGTACTTC; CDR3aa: CASSGGLGEQYF
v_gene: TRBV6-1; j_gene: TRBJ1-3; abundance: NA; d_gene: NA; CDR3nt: TGTGCCAGCAGTGAAAGAGGGGAAGGGGGTGGAAACACCATATATTTT; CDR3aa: CASSERGEGGGNTIYF
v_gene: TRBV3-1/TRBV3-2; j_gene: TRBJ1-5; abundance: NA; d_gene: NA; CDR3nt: TGTGCCAGCAGCCAAGAAAAGGGGAGGGTGTGGCAGCCCCAGCATTTT; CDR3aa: CASSQEKGRVWQPQHF
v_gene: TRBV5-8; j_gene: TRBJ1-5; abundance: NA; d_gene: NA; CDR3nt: TGTGCCAGCAGCTCGGAGGTGGGTTACCAGCCCCAGCATTTT; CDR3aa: CASSSEVGYQPQHF
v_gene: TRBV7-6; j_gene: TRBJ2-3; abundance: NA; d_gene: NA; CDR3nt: TGTGCCAGCAGCCACGACTCCGCTAGCACAGATACGCAGTATTTT; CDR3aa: CASSHDSASTDTQYF
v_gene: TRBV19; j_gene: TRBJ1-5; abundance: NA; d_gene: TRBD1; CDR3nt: TGTGCCAGTAGTATCGGGACAGCCTATAGCAATCAGCCCCAGCATTTT; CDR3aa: CASSIGTAYSNQPQHF
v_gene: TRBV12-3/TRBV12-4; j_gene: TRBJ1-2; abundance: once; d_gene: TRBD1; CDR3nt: TGTGCCAGCAGTCCAACAGGGGCCTATGGCTACACCTTC; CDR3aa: CASSPTGAYGYTF
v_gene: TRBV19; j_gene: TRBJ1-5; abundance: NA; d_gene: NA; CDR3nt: TGTGCCAGTAACAGGGTTAGCAATCAGCCCCAGCATTTT; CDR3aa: CASNRVSNQPQHF
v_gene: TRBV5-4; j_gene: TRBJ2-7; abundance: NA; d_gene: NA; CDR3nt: TGTGCCAGCAGCTTGGTCGGGAGCGACGAGCAGTACTTC; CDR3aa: CASSLVGSDEQYF
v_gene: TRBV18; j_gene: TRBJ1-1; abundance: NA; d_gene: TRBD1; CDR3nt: TGTGCCAGCTCACGACGGACAGGGGAGACTGAAGCTTTCTTT; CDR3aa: CASSRRTGETEAFF
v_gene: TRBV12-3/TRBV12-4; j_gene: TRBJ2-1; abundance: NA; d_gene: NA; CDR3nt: TGTGCCAGCAGTCACCAGTGGGAGCAGTTCTTC; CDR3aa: CASSHQWEQFF
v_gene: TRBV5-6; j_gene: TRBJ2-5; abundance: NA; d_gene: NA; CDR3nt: TGTGCCAGCAGCTTTTGGGAGGTAGAGACCCAGTACTTC; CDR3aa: CASSFWEVETQYF
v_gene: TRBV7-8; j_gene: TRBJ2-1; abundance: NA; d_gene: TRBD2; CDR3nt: TGTGCCAGCAGCTACGGACTAGCGGACCTAAACAATGAGCAGTTCTTC; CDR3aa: CASSYGLADLNNEQFF
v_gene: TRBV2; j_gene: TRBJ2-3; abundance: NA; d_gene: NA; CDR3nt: TGTGCCAGCGGGACTCTAAGCACAGATACGCAGTATTTT; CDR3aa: CASGTLSTDTQYF
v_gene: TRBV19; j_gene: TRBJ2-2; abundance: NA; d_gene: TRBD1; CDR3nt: TGTGCCAGTTCGGGACAGGGGAACACCGGGGAGCTGTTTTTT; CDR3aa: CASSGQGNTGELFF
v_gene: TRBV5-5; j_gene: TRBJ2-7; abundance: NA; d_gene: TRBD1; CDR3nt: TGTGCCAGCAGCGACTCACAGGGGGCGCGGGTCTACGAGCAGTACTTC; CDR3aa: CASSDSQGARVYEQYF
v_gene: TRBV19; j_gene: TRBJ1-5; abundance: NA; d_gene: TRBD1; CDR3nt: TGTGCCAGTAGTAGTCAGACAGGGTCTCGCAATCAGCCCCAGCATTTT; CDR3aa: CASSSQTGSRNQPQHF
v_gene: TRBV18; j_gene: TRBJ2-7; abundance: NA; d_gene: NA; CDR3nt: TGTGCCAGCTCACCACCGGGGGCTGTGGGGGAGCAGTACTTC; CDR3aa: CASSPPGAVGEQYF
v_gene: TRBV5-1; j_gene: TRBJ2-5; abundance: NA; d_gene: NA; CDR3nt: TGCGCCAGCAGCTCTTTCGGAGGAGGAGACGGAGAGACCCAGTACTTC; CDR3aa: CASSSFGGGDGETQYF
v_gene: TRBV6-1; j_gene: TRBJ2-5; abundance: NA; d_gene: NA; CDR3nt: TGTGCCAGCAGTGAAGCGTCCGAGACAGATGAAGAGACCCAGTACTTC; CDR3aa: CASSEASETDEETQYF
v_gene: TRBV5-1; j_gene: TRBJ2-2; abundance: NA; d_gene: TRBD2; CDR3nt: TGCGCCAGCAGCTTGGTTTCTAGCGGGAGCACCGGGGAGCTGTTTTTT; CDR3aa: CASSLVSSGSTGELFF
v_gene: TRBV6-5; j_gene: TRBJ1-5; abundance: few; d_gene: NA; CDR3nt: TGTGCCAGCAGTCCCGGACACGGTGTGGATCAGCCCCAGCATTTT; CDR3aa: CASSPGHGVDQPQHF
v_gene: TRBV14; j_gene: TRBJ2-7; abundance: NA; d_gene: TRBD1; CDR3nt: TGTGCCAGCAGCCCCGGGACAGGCACCGGCGAGCAGTACTTC; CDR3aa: CASSPGTGTGEQYF
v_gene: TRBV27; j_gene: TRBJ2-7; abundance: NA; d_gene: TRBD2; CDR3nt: TGTGCCAGCAGCCCCTGGGCGGGGGGGCCCCACGAGCAGTACTTC; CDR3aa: CASSPWAGGPHEQYF
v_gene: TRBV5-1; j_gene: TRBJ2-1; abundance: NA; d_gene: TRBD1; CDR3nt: TGCGCCAGCAGCGCTCGAACATACAGGGGTGAGCAGTTCTTC; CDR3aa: CASSARTYRGEQFF
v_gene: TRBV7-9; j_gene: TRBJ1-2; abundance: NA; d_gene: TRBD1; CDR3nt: TGTGCCAGCAGCTTAGGCCAGGGGGCTAACTATGGCTACACCTTC; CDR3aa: CASSLGQGANYGYTF
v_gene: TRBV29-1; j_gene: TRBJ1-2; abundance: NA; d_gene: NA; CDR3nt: TGCAGCGTTGTTAAAGGGGGCTATGGCTACACCTTC; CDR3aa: CSVVKGGYGYTF
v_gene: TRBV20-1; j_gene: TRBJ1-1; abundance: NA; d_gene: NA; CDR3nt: TGCAGTGCTAGAGAGGGCGGGGAGGCTTTCTTT; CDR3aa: CSAREGGEAFF
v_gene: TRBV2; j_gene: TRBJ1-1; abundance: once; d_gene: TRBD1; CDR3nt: TGTGCCAGCAGTCCACTGGGGCAGGGGGTTACTGAAGCTTTCTTT; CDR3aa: CASSPLGQGVTEAFF
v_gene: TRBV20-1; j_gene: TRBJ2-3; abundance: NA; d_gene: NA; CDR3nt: TGCAGTGCTAGCAGGGGCGGTACGCAGTATTTT; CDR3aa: CSASRGGTQYF
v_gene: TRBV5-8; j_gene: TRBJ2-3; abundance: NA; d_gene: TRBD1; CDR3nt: TGTGCCAGCAGCCGCCGCATCGGGACAGGGGCCACAGATACGCAGTATTTT; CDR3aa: CASSRRIGTGATDTQYF
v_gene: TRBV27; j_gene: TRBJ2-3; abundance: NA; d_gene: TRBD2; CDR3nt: TGTGCCAGCAGTCTATTAGCGGGATACACAGATACGCAGTATTTT; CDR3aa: CASSLLAGYTDTQYF
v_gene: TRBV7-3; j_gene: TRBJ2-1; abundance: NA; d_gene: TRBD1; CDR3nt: TGTGCCAGCAAGGAAACAGGGGCCCCCTACAATGAGCAGTTCTTC; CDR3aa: CASKETGAPYNEQFF
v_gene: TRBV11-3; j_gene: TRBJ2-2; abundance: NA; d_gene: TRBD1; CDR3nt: TGTGCCAGCAGCTTAGACAGGGGGACCGGGGAGCTGTTTTTT; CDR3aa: CASSLDRGTGELFF
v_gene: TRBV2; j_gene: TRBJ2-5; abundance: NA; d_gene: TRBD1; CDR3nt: TGTGCCAGCAAGGACAGGGGAGAGACCCAGTACTTC; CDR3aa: CASKDRGETQYF
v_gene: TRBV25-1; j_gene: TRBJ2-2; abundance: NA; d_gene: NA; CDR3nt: TGTGCCAGCAGTGGGTTACTCGACACCGGGGAGCTGTTTTTT; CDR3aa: CASSGLLDTGELFF
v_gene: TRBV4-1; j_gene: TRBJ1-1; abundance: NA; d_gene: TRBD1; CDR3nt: TGCGCCAGCAGCCACGAGAGACAGGGGGTAAAAGGGGTAGGAGCTTTCTTT; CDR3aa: CASSHERQGVKGVGAFF
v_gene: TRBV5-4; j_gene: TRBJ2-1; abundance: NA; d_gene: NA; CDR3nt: TGTGCCAGCAGGCAGGGCTCCTACAATGAGCAGTTCTTC; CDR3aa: CASRQGSYNEQFF
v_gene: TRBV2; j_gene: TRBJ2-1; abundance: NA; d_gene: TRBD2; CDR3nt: TGTGCCAGCAGGGAAACCGCGGGACTAGCCTACAATGAGCAGTTCTTC; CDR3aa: CASRETAGLAYNEQFF
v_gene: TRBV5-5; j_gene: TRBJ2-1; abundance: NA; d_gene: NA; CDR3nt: TGTGCCAGCAGCTTGGGGTTGCTCCTCGGAGATGAGCAGTTCTTC; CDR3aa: CASSLGLLLGDEQFF